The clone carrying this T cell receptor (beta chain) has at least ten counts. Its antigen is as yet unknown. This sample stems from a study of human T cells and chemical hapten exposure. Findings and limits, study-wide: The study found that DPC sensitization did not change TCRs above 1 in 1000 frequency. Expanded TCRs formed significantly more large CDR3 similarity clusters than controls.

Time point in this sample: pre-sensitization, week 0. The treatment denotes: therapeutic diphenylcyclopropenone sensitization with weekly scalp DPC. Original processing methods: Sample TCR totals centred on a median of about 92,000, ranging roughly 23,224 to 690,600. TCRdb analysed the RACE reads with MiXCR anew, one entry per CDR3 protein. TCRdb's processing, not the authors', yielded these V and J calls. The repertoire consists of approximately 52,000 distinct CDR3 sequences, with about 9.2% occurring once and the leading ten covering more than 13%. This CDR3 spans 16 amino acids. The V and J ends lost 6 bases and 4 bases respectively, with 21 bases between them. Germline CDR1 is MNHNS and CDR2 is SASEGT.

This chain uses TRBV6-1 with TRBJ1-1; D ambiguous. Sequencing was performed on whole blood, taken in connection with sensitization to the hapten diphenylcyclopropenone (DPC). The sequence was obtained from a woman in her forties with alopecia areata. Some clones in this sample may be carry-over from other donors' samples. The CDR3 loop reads CASRQNPAVGTTEAFF. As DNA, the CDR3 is TGTGCCAGCAGGCAAAACCCAGCGGTTGGTACCACTGAAGCTTTCTTT.